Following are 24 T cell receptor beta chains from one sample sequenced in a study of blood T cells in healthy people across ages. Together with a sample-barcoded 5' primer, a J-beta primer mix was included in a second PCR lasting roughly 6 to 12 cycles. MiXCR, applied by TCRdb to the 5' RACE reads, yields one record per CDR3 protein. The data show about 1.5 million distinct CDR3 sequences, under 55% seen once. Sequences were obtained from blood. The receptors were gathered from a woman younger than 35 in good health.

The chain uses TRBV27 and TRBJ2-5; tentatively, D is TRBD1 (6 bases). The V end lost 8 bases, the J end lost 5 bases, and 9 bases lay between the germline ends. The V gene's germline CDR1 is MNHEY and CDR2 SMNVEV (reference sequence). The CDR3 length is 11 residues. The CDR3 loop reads CASGQTETQYF. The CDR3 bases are TGTGCCAGCGGACAGACGGAGACCCAGTACTTC.

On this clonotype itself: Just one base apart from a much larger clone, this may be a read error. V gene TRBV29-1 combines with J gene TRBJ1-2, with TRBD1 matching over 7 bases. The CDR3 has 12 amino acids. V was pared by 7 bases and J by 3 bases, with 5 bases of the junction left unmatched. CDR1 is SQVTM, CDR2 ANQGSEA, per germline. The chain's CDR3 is CSAVTGHYGYTF. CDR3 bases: TGCAGCGCCGTGACAGGGCACTATGGCTACACCTTC.

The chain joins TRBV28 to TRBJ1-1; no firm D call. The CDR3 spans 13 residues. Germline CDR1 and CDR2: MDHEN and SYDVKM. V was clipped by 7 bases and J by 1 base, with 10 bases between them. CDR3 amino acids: CASTETGNTEAFF. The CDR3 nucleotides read TGTGCCAGCACTGAAACTGGGAACACTGAAGCTTTCTTT.

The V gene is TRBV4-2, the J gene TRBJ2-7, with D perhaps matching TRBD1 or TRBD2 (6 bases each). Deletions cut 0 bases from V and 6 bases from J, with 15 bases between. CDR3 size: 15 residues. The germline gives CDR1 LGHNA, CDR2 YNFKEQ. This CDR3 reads CASSQDRTGRPEQYF. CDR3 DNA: TGTGCCAGCAGCCAAGACAGAACAGGGAGGCCCGAGCAGTACTTC.

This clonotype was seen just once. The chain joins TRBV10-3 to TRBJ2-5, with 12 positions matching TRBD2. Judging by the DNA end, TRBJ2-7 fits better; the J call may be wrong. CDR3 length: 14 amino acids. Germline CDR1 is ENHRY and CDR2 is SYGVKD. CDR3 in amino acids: CATRLAGEGAEQYF. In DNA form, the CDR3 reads TGTGCCACCCGACTAGCGGGAGAAGGAGCCGAGCAGTACTTC.

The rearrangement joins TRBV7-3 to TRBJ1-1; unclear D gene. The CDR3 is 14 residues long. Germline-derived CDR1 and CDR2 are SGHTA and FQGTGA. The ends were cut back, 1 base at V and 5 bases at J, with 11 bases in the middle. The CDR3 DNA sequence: TGTGCCAGCAGCTTAAAACCCCTTGGGACTGAAGCTTTCTTT. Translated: CASSLKPLGTEAFF.

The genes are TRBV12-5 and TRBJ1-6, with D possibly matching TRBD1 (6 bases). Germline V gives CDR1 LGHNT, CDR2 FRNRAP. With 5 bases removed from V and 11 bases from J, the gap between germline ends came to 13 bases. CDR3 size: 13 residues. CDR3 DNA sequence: TGTGCTAGTGGTGCCTTACAGGGTGCACCCCTCCACTTT. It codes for CASGALQGAPLHF. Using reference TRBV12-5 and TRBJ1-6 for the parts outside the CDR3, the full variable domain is DARVTQTPRHKVTEMGQEVTMRCQPILGHNTVFWYRQTMMQGLELLAYFRNRAPLDDSGMPKDRFSAEMPDATLATLKIQPSEPRDSAVYFCASGALQGAPLHFGNGTRLTVT.

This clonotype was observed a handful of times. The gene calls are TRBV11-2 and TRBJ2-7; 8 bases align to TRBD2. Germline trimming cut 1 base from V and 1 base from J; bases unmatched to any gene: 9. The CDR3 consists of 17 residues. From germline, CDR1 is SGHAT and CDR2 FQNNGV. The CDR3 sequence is CASSLVASGLLSYEQYF. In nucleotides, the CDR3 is TGTGCCAGCAGCTTAGTGGCTAGCGGGCTTCTTTCCTACGAGCAGTACTTC.

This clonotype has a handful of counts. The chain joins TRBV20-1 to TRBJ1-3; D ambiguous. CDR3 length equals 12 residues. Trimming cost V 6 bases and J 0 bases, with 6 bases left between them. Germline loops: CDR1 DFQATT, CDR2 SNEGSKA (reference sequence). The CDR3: CSAWFSGNTIYF. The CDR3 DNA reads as TGCAGTGCCTGGTTCTCTGGAAACACCATATATTTT.

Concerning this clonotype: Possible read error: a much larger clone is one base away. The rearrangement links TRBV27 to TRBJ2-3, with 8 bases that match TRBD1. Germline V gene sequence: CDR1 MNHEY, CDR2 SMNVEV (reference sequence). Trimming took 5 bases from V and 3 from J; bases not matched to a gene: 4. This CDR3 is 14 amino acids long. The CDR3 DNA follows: TGTGCCAGCAGTCGACAGGGGTGGACAGATACGCAGTATTTT. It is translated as CASSRQGWTDTQYF.

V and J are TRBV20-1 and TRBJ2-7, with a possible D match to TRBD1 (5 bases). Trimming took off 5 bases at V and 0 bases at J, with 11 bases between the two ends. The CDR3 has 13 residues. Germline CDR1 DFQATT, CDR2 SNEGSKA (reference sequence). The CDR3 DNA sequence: TGCAGTGCTCACAGACAGAGCTCCTACGAGCAGTACTTC. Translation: CSAHRQSSYEQYF.

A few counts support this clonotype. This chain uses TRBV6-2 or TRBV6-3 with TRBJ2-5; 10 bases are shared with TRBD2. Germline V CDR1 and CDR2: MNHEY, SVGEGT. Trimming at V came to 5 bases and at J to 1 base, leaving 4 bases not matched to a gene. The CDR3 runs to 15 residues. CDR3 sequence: CASSAWTSGQETQYF. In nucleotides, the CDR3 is TGTGCCAGCAGTGCGTGGACTAGCGGCCAAGAGACCCAGTACTTC.

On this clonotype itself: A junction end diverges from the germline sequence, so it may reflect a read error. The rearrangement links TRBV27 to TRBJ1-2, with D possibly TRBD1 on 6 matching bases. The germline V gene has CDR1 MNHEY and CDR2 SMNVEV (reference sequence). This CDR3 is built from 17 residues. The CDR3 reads CASRTSYFRTANYGYTF. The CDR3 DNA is TGTGCCAGTAGGACCTCTTACTTTCGGACAGCTAACTATGGTTACACCTTC.

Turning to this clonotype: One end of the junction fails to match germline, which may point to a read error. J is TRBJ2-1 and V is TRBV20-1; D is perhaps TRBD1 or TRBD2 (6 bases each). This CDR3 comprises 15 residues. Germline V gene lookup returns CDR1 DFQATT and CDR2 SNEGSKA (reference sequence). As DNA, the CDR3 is TGCAGTGCGAGAGCCCGGGACTGGGGGCTCAATGAGCAGTTCTTC. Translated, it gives CSARARDWGLNEQFF.

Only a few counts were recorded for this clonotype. The CDR3 bases are TGCAGCGTTGAAGAGGGGTCCAGGGGGCGGAATGAAAAACTGTTTTTT. It specifies CSVEEGSRGRNEKLFF. The genes are TRBV29-1 and TRBJ1-4; 8 bases agree with TRBD1. This CDR3 contains 16 residues. The germline CDR1 and CDR2 sequences are SQVTM and ANQGSEA. Trimming took 0 bases from V and 5 from J; bases not matched to a gene: 8.

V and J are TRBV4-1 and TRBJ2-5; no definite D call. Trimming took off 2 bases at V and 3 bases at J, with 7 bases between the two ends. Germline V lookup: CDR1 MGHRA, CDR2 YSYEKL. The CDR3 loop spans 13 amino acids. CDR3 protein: CASSQLREETQYF. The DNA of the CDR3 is TGCGCCAGCAGCCAATTACGGGAAGAGACCCAGTACTTC.

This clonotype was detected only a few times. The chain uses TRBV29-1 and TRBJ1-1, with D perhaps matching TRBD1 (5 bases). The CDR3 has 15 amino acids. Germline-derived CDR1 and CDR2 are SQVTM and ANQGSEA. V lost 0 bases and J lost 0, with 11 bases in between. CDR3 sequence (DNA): TGCAGCGTTGAAGAAACAGGACACTTGAACACTGAAGCTTTCTTT. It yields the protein CSVEETGHLNTEAFF.

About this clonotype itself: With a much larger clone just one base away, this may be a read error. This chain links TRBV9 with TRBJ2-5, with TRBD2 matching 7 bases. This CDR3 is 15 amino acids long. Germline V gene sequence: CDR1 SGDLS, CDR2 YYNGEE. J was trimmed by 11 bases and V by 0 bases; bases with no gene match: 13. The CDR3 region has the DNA TGTGCCAGCAGCGTAGACGGAGCGGGGTACAATGAGCAGTACTTC. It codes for CASSVDGAGYNEQYF.

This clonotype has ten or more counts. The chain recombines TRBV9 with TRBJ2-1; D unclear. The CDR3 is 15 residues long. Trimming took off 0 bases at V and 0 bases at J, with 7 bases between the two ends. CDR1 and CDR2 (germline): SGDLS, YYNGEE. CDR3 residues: CASSVVGSSYNEQFF. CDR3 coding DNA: TGTGCCAGCAGCGTAGTTGGGTCCTCCTACAATGAGCAGTTCTTC. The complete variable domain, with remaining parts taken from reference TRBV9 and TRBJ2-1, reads DSGVTQTPKHLITATGQRVTLRCSPRSGDLSVYWYQQSLDQGLQFLIQYYNGEERAKGNILERFSAQQFPDLHSELNLSSLELGDSALYFCASSVVGSSYNEQFFGPGTRLTVL.

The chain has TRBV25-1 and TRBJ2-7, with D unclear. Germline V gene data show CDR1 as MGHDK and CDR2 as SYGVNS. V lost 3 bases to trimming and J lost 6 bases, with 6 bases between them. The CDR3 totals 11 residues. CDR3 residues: CASSEDFEQYF. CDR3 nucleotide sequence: TGTGCCAGCAGTGAGGATTTCGAGCAGTACTTC.

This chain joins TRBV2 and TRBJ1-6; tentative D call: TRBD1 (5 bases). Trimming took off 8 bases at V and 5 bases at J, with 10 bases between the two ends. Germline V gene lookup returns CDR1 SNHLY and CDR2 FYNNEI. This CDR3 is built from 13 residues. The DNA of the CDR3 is TGTGCCAGCCTTGGGGGAAATAATTCACCCCTCCACTTT. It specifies CASLGGNNSPLHF. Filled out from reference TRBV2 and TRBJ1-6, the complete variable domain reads EPEVTQTPSHQVTQMGQEVILRCVPISNHLYFYWYRQILGQKVEFLVSFYNNEISEKSEIFDDQFSVERPDGSNFTLKIRSTKLEDSAMYFCASLGGNNSPLHFGNGTRLTVT.

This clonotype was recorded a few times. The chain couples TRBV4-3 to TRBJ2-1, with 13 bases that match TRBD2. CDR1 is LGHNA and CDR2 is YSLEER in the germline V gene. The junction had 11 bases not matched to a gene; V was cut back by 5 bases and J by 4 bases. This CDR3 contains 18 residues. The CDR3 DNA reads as TGCGCCAGCAGCTCCGGACTAGCGGGAGTTTCCTCTTACAATGAGCAGTTCTTC. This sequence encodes CASSSGLAGVSSYNEQFF.

In DNA, the CDR3 is TGTGCCAGCAGCCCAGACCCCCGGTCCTACAATGAGCAGTTCTTC. It translates to CASSPDPRSYNEQFF. The chain uses TRBV4-2 and TRBJ2-1; D is unclear. The CDR3 sequence is 15 residues long. Germline V gene sequence: CDR1 LGHNA, CDR2 YNFKEQ. V was trimmed by 4 bases and J by 1 base, leaving 11 bases between them.

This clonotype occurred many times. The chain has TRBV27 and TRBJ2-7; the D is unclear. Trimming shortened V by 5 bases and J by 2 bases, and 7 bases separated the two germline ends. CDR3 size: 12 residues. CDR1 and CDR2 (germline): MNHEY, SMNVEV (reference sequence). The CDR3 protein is CASSSFTYEQYF. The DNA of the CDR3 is TGTGCCAGCAGTAGTTTTACCTACGAGCAGTACTTC.